This T cell receptor beta chain was recorded in a study of blood T cell repertoires in COVID-19. Across the whole study: Spain, Italy and the United States supplied samples that represented acute and convalescent COVID-19. In each case, the material was cDNA or gDNA derived from T cells, B-cell-depleted T cells, or PBMCs.

Per the authors' pipeline: Nucleated cell number was recorded as an estimate derived from reference gene primer amplification. Sequencing used immunoSEQ multiplex PCR; TCRdb keeps in-frame clones, though not all of them. Clonal size and the V and J genes are those of that table, whereas D and trimming came from the DNA. The sample has roughly 13,000 clones; around 83% are singletons. CDR3 length: 16 amino acids. CDR1 is SGHNT, CDR2 YENEEA, per germline. V lost 0 bases and J lost 5; bases outside the gene matches: 5. The TCR comes from a man between 35 and 55 years old with active or convalescent COVID-19. The sequenced sample consisted of peripheral blood. This chain links TRBV11-3 with TRBJ2-3, with 10 bases matching TRBD2. The DNA of the CDR3 is TGTGCCAGCAGCTTAGAAAGCGGGGGGGCCCTAGATACGCAGTATTTT. The encoded protein is CASSLESGGALDTQYF.